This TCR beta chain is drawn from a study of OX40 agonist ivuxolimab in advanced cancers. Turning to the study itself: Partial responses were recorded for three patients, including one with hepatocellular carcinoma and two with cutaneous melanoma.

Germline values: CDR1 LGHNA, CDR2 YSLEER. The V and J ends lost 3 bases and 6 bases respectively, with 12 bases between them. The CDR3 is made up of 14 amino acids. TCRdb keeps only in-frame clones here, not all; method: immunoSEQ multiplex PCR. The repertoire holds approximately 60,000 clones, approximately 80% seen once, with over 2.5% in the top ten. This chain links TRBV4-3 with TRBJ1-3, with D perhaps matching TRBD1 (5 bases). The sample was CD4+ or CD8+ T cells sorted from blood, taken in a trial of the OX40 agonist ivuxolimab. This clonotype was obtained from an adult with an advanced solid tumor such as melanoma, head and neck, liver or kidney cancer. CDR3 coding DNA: TGCGCCAGCAGCCAGTCAGGGTGGGCAAACACCATATATTTT. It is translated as CASSQSGWANTIYF.